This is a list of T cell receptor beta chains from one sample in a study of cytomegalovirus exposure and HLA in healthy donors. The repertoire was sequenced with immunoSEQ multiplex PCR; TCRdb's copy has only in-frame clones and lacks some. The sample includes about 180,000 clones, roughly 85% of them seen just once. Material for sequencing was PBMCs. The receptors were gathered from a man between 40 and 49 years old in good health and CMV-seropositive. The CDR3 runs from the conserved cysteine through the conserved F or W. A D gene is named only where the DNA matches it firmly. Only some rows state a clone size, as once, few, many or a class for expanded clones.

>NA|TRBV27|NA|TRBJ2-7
CASSSGAYEQYF
TGTGCCAGCAGTTCCGGAGCCTACGAGCAGTACTTC
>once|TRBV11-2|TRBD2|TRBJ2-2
CASGEGRAPANTGELFF
TGTGCCAGCGGGGAGGGCAGGGCTCCTGCGAACACCGGGGAGCTGTTTTTT
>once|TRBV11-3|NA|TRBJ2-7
CASSGDPEYEQYF
TGTGCCAGCAGCGGAGACCCGGAGTACGAGCAGTACTTC
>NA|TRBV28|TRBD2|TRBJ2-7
CASGDPSGSYEQYF
TGTGCCAGCGGAGACCCTAGCGGGAGCTACGAGCAGTACTTC
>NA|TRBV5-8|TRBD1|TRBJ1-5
CASSLGTGRGNQPQHF
TGTGCCAGCAGCTTGGGGACAGGGAGGGGCAATCAGCCCCAGCATTTT
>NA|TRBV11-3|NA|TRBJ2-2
CASSTRGGELFF
TGTGCCAGCAGCACCCGGGGCGGGGAGCTGTTTTTT
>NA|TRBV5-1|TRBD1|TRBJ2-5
CASSWGQGNLGETQYF
TGCGCCAGCAGCTGGGGACAGGGTAACCTGGGAGAGACCCAGTACTTC
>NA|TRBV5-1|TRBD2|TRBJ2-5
CASSLAAGGFLETQYF
TGCGCCAGCAGCTTGGCCGCGGGAGGGTTTTTAGAGACCCAGTACTTC
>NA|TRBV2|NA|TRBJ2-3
CASSVQSRGDTQYF
TGTGCCAGCAGTGTCCAGTCGCGGGGAGATACGCAGTATTTT
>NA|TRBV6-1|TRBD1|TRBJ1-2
CASSRRTGEYGYTF
TGTGCCAGCAGTCGTAGGACAGGGGAGTATGGCTACACCTTC
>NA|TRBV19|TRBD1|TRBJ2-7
CASSRQGSNEQYF
TGTGCCAGTAGTCGACAGGGGAGCAACGAGCAGTACTTC
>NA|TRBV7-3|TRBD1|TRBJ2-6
CASSLTRRTGGMSGANVLTF
TGTGCCAGCAGCTTAACGAGGAGGACAGGGGGCATGTCTGGGGCCAACGTCCTGACTTTC
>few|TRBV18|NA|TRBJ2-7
CASSPPGSLYEQYF
TGTGCCAGCTCACCCCCCGGGTCGCTCTACGAGCAGTACTTC
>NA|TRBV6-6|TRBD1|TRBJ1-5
CASSYDRGSNQPQHF
TGTGCCAGCAGTTACGACAGGGGAAGCAATCAGCCCCAGCATTTT
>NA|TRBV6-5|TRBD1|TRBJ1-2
CASSYTGQGGYTF
TGTGCCAGCAGTTACACGGGACAGGGTGGCTACACCTTC
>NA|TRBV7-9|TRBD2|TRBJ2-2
CAIQIGAGGPSTGELFF
TGTGCCATCCAGATTGGGGCGGGAGGGCCGAGCACCGGGGAGCTGTTTTTT
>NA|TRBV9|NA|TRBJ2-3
CASSESGSTDTQYF
TGTGCCAGCAGCGAGAGCGGGAGCACAGATACGCAGTATTTT
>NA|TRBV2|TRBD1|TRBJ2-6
CASSESGGRSGANGLTF
TGTGCCAGCAGTGAGTCAGGGGGCCGCTCTGGGGCCAACGGCCTGACTTTC
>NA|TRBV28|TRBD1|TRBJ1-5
CASTPPAGQGANQPQHF
TGTGCCAGCACTCCCCCAGCCGGACAGGGGGCGAACCAGCCCCAGCATTTT
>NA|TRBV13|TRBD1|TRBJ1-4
CATTRGGQVIEKLFF
TGTGCCACCACGAGAGGGGGACAGGTGATTGAAAAACTGTTTTTT
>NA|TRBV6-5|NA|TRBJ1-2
CASSYNRRYGYTF
TGTGCCAGCAGTTACAACAGGCGCTATGGCTACACCTTC
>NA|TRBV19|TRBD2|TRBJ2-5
CASSAPGGVGETQYF
TGTGCCAGTAGTGCCCCGGGAGGGGTAGGCGAGACCCAGTACTTC
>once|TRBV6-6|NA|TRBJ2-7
CASSPSTFSSYEQYF
TGTGCCAGCAGTCCAAGTACGTTCAGCTCCTACGAGCAGTACTTC
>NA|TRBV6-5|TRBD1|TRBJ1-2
CASSYSGVTGSYGYTF
TGTGCCAGCAGTTACTCGGGGGTGACAGGGTCCTATGGCTACACCTTC
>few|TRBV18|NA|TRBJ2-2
CASSPLSKEITGELFF
TGTGCCAGCTCACCCCTAAGCAAGGAGATTACCGGGGAGCTGTTTTTT
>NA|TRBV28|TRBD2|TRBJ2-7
CASRAWTSGSYEQYF
TGTGCCAGCAGGGCCTGGACTAGCGGGAGTTACGAGCAGTACTTC
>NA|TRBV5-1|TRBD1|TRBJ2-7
CASSLAGQGYEQYF
TGCGCCAGCAGCTTGGCAGGACAGGGCTACGAGCAGTACTTC
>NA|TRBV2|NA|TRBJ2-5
CAPGASEQETQYF
TGTGCCCCCGGGGCTAGCGAACAAGAGACCCAGTACTTC
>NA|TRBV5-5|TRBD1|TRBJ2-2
CASSRVGGGTGELFF
TGTGCCAGCAGCCGGGTAGGGGGCGGGACCGGGGAGCTGTTTTTT
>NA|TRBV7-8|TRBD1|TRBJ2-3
CASSLELGQSTDTQYF
TGTGCCAGCAGCTTAGAGCTGGGACAGAGCACAGATACGCAGTATTTT
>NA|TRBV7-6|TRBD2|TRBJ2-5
CASSPSGLAGSETQYF
TGTGCCAGCAGCCCTTCTGGACTAGCGGGATCAGAGACCCAGTACTTC
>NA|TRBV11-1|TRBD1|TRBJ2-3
CASSQFDRGGTDTQYF
TGTGCCAGCAGCCAATTCGACAGGGGAGGAACAGATACGCAGTATTTT
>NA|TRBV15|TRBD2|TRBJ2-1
CATSRGTGTSGTTEQFF
TGTGCCACCAGCAGAGGAACCGGGACTAGCGGGACCACAGAGCAGTTCTTC
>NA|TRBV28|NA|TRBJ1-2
CASSLPQSRGGYTF
TGTGCCAGCAGTTTACCTCAAAGTAGGGGGGGCTACACCTTC
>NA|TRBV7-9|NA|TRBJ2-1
CASSPQAEQFF
TGTGCCAGCAGCCCCCAGGCTGAGCAGTTCTTC
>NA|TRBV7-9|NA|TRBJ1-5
CASSSPQDNQPQHF
TGTGCCAGCAGCTCGCCCCAGGACAATCAGCCCCAGCATTTT
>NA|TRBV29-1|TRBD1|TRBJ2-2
CSAGTGATGELFF
TGCAGCGCCGGGACAGGGGCCACCGGGGAGCTGTTTTTT
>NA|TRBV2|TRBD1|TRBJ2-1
CASSYRDRGRGNEQFF
TGTGCCAGCAGTTACCGGGACAGGGGGCGAGGCAATGAGCAGTTCTTC
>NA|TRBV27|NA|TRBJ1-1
CASSFHDLNTEAFF
TGTGCCAGCAGTTTCCATGACTTAAACACTGAAGCTTTCTTT
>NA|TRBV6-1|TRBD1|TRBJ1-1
CASIWDRGNTEAFF
TGTGCCAGCATCTGGGACAGGGGAAACACTGAAGCTTTCTTT
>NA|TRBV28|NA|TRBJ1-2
CASSSRGAGYTF
TGTGCCAGCAGTTCAAGGGGTGCCGGCTACACCTTC
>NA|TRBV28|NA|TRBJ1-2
CASSLRAGLNYGYTF
TGTGCCAGCAGTTTACGGGCAGGACTTAACTATGGCTACACCTTC
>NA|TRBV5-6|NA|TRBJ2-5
CASSFSILYPSDSQETQYF
TGTGCCAGCAGCTTCTCGATTTTGTATCCTAGCGACTCACAAGAGACCCAGTACTTC
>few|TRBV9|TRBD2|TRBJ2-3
CASSVAGLAGVTQYF
TGTGCCAGCAGCGTAGCTGGACTAGCGGGAGTTACGCAGTATTTT
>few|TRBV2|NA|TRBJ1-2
CASSMARVEANYGYTF
TGTGCCAGCAGCATGGCGAGGGTAGAGGCTAACTATGGCTACACCTTC
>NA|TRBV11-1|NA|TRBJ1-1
CASSLDPGGTEAFF
TGTGCCAGCAGCTTAGATCCGGGGGGGACTGAAGCTTTCTTT
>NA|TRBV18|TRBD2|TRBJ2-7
CASHGTTLKNEQYF
TGTGCCAGCCACGGGACTACCCTTAAGAACGAGCAGTACTTC
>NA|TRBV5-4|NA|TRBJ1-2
CASSVPGGGGYTF
TGTGCCAGCAGCGTCCCCGGGGGTGGGGGCTACACCTTC
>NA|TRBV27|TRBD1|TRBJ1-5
CASSLRPTGGMQPQHF
TGTGCCAGCAGTTTAAGACCTACAGGGGGCATGCAGCCCCAGCATTTT
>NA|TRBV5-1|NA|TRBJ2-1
CASSPGSGGFSYNEQFF
TGCGCCAGCAGCCCCGGGTCAGGGGGGTTCTCCTACAATGAGCAGTTCTTC
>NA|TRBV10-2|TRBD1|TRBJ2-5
CASSEYGQGSKETQYF
TGCGCCAGCAGTGAGTATGGACAGGGGAGTAAAGAGACCCAGTACTTC
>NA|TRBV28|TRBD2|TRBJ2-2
CASSPGTSGNTGELFF
TGTGCCAGCAGTCCCGGGACTAGCGGGAACACCGGGGAGCTGTTTTTT
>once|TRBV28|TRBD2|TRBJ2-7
CASSPRLAGVQEQYF
TGTGCCAGCAGTCCCCGACTAGCGGGGGTTCAGGAGCAGTACTTC
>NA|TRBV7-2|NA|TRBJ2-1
CASSLYVVGRDEQFF
TGTGCCAGCAGCTTATATGTAGTCGGGCGGGATGAGCAGTTCTTC
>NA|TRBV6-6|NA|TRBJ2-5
CASSYPPRETQYF
TGTGCCAGCAGTTACCCCCCGAGGGAGACCCAGTACTTC
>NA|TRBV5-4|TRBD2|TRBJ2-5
CASSSPGLAGEETQYF
TGTGCCAGCAGCTCACCGGGACTAGCGGGAGAAGAGACCCAGTACTTC
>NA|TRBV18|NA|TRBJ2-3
CASSRETSRTDTQYF
TGTGCCAGCTCACGTGAAACTAGCAGGACAGATACGCAGTATTTT
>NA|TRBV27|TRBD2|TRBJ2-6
CASSVRASGRSGANVLTF
TGTGCCAGCAGTGTAAGGGCTAGCGGGAGATCTGGGGCCAACGTCCTGACTTTC
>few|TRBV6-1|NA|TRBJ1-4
CASSGQREGKLFF
TGTGCCAGCAGCGGGCAAAGGGAGGGAAAACTGTTTTTT